This T cell receptor (beta chain) was documented in a study of cytomegalovirus exposure and HLA in healthy donors. The table came from immunoSEQ multiplex PCR; TCRdb's copy has only in-frame clones and leaves some out. The sample lists hundreds of thousands of clones; around nine tenths were seen once. Remarks on this clone: Its antigen is unknown.

Findings and limits, study-wide: Rarity held for most TCR sequences, but there were some public TCRs that occurred in many donors. TCR clusters originating in the first cohort tended to co-occur in the roughly 130 validation repertoires, according to a later analysis. Researchers counted around 170 TCR beta chains as cytomegalovirus-associated.

V was clipped by 5 bases and J by 8 bases, with 12 bases between them. Germline-derived CDR1 and CDR2 are MNHEY and SVGAGI. The CDR3 length is 12 residues. Among the 110 or so subjects of the validation cohort, separate from the 666-subject first cohort, were the donors. The sequenced sample was PBMCs. This sequence was found in a woman aged 18 to 35 in good health and CMV-seropositive. The chain carries TRBV6-5 and TRBJ1-1, with D perhaps matching TRBD1 (6 bases). Written as DNA, the CDR3 is TGTGCCAGCAGTCACCCCGGGACAGAAGCTTTCTTT. Protein sequence: CASSHPGTEAFF.